This T cell receptor (beta chain) was observed in a study of read filtering for tumor transcriptome and immune sequencing. Many counts were recorded for this clonotype. Molecular barcoded adaptors covering alpha/delta and beta/gamma chains were used on approximately 400 ng RNA. Each CDR3 protein is one row after TCRdb ran MiXCR on the reads. The data contain 60,000 to 75,000 distinct CDR3 sequences, around a fifth of them singletons. Germline V gene data show CDR1 as DFQATT and CDR2 as SNEGSKA (reference sequence). The junction had 9 bases not matched to a gene; V was cut back by 6 bases and J by 5 bases. The CDR3 has 14 residues.

The sequenced material came from a population of CD138-negative cells sorted from bone marrow. This sequence joins TRBV20-1 and TRBJ2-3; 9 nucleotides agree with TRBD2. The sequence derives from a donor aged 40 or over with multiple myeloma. This CDR3 reads CSAISGSSGDTQYF. The CDR3 DNA sequence: TGCAGTGCCATTAGCGGGAGTTCTGGAGATACGCAGTATTTT.